One and the same sample provided the 9 T cell receptor beta chains below, sequenced in a study of T-cell memory formation after mild COVID-19 (dated by TCRdb to the early 2020s). Receptors were amplified or captured by 5' RACE. The sequencer listed for this sample is Illumina NovaSeq 6000. The public reads were reprocessed in TCRdb via fastp at Q25 and MiXCR, keeping in-frame beta chains. Here each entry gathers all rows of one CDR3 protein and keeps the most common genes and DNA. This sample lists about 49,000 distinct CDR3 sequences; 7% to 8% were detected once. Together, the top ten hold 1.4% of the sample. The sample taken for sequencing was PBMCs or a T cell subset sorted from them (not recorded which). These receptors were obtained from a young man who had mild COVID-19 (a few samples of this study predate the infection). The sample titles of this study are shuffled in the database, so cell type and time point are left out; the donor was told from shared clones.

V and J are TRBV9 and TRBJ2-2, with TRBD2 identical over 10 bases. V dropped 2 bases and J dropped 4; count of bases not matched to a gene: 8. The CDR3 has 17 amino acids. Germline assignment: CDR1 SGDLS and CDR2 YYNGEE. The CDR3 loop is CASSVPGAGGSTGELFF. Written as DNA, the CDR3 is TGTGCCAGCAGCGTCCCGGGAGCGGGGGGGTCCACCGGGGAGCTGTTTTTT.

This clonotype was seen only a few times. The chain employs TRBV5-1 and TRBJ2-3; D may be TRBD1 or TRBD2 (5 bases each). The CDR3 is 14 residues long. Germline CDR1 SGHRS, CDR2 YFSETQ. Trimming took off 7 bases at V and 2 bases at J, with 14 bases between the two ends. The CDR3 DNA follows: TGCGCCAGCGCACGGGACGGATACACAGATACGCAGTATTTT. Its protein is CASARDGYTDTQYF. Looking up the rest from reference TRBV5-1 and TRBJ2-3 gives the full variable domain: KAGVTQTPRYLIKTRGQQVTLSCSPISGHRSVSWYQQTPGQGLQFLFEYFSETQRNKGNFPGRFSGRQFSNSRSEMNVSTLELGDSALYLCASARDGYTDTQYFGPGTRLTVL.

Only a few counts were recorded for this clonotype. CDR3 nucleotides: TGCGCCAGCAGTGATGGCAGGGGCGCTCTAAGGGAGCATTTT. It encodes CASSDGRGALREHF. J is TRBJ1-5 and V is TRBV10-2; TRBD1 is a possible D gene (6 bases). The ends were cut back, 3 bases at V and 14 bases at J, with 20 bases in the middle. The CDR3 contains 14 residues. From germline, CDR1 is WSHSY and CDR2 SAAADI.

This rearrangement joins TRBV6-6 to TRBJ2-6; 11 positions agree with TRBD1. V gave up 7 bases and J gave up 2 bases; unmatched junction bases: 7. Germline V gene data show CDR1 as MNHNY and CDR2 as SVGAGI (reference sequence). The CDR3 loop spans 17 amino acids. CDR3 nucleotides: TGTGCCAGCAAACACGGACAGGGGGCAACTGGGGCCAACGTCCTGACTTTC. Its protein is CASKHGQGATGANVLTF.

The V call is TRBV24-1, the J call TRBJ2-5; possible D gene TRBD1, 5 bases. The CDR3 has 15 residues. V lost 3 bases, J lost 2 bases, and 12 bases lay in between. Germline V CDR1 and CDR2: KGHDR, SFDVKD. The CDR3 DNA sequence: TGTGCCACCAGTGATGCCGCAGGGCAACAAGAGACCCAGTACTTC. The encoded protein is CATSDAAGQQETQYF.

Ten or more counts support this clonotype. The J gene is TRBJ2-1, the V gene TRBV7-2; tentative D call: TRBD2 (6 bases). V was shortened by 1 base and J by 0 bases, with 10 bases between the two germline ends. CDR3 length equals 16 residues. Germline CDR1 SGHTA, CDR2 FQGNSA. CDR3 sequence (DNA): TGTGCCAGCAGCTTAGGCGGGCGGGGCTCCTACAATGAGCAGTTCTTC. Its protein is CASSLGGRGSYNEQFF.

This clonotype was counted once. A read error may explain this, as a much larger clone is one base away. The chain is built from TRBV12-3 or TRBV12-4 and TRBJ2-3; D is uncertain. This CDR3 is built from 11 residues. Between the trimmed V and J ends, which lost 5 bases and 5 bases, there was a span of 5 bases. The CDR3 region has the DNA TGTGCCAGCAGTCGAAGAGATACGCAGTATTTT. Protein product: CASSRRDTQYF.

The sample holds a few counts of this clonotype. The V gene is TRBV24-1, the J gene TRBJ2-1, with TRBD1 identical over 7 bases. The CDR3 is 14 amino acids. V dropped 4 bases and J dropped 5; count of bases not matched to a gene: 4. The germline gives CDR1 KGHDR, CDR2 SFDVKD. The CDR3 nucleotides are TGTGCCACCAGTGACCCAGGGACAGACAATGAGCAGTTCTTC. It yields the protein CATSDPGTDNEQFF.

The table lists this clonotype with many counts. The J gene is TRBJ2-3, the V gene TRBV12-3 or TRBV12-4, with 7 bases identical to TRBD1. V dropped 5 bases and J dropped 11; count of bases not matched to a gene: 7. The CDR3 is 12 amino acids. The CDR3 bases are TGTGCCAGCAGTCCCACAGGGGCAAGGCAGTATTTT. Translation: CASSPTGARQYF.